Many counts were recorded for the clone carrying this T cell receptor beta chain. Antigen unknown. Axillary draining lymph nodes of breast cancer patients supplied the node samples. TCRdb itself ran the multiplex PCR reads through MiXCR, one entry per CDR3 protein. The table lists 180,000 or so distinct CDR3 sequences, 30% to 40% of them singletons. The data were obtained in a study of breast tumors, draining lymph nodes, adjacent tissues. Study-level points and caveats: Most tumor T cells seemingly derive from lymph node, then expand in tumor. Luminal-like breast cancer showed significantly higher tumor–nontumor repertoire similarity than basal-like.

The germline gives CDR1 KGHDR, CDR2 SFDVKD. Deletions cut 0 bases from V and 3 bases from J, with 11 bases between. The CDR3 totals 15 residues. V and J are TRBV24-1 and TRBJ2-7, with a possible D match to TRBD2 (5 bases). This clonotype originated in a female donor with breast cancer. Some clones in this sample may be carry-over from other donors' samples. Sequenced: axillary lymph node tissue. The CDR3 region is CATSDLVGDHYEQYF. For the CDR3, the DNA is TGTGCCACCAGTGATTTGGTGGGAGACCACTACGAGCAGTACTTC.